Listed below are T cell receptor beta chains from one sample, sequenced in a study of T cell changes during pregnancy in multiple sclerosis. Clones were sequenced by immunoSEQ multiplex PCR, and TCRdb holds only the in-frame ones, with some missing. In the table there are over 100,000 clones, approximately 90% of which are singletons. The input for sequencing was peripheral blood, taken in the third trimester of pregnancy. These receptors originate from a female donor with multiple sclerosis, enrolled in a pregnancy study. The CDR3 runs from the conserved cysteine through the conserved F or W. A D gene is named only where the DNA matches it firmly. The size entry is marked missing in some rows and otherwise reads once, few, many or a size class.

J,V,D,size,CDR3,DNA
TRBJ2-7,TRBV10-3,.,.,CASGMANEQYF,TGTGCCAGCGGGATGGCTAACGAGCAGTACTTC
TRBJ2-1,TRBV28,.,.,CASRGAGSYNEQFF,TGTGCCAGCAGGGGGGCTGGTTCCTACAATGAGCAGTTCTTC
TRBJ2-6,TRBV6-5,.,.,CASSYTQAGANVLTF,TGTGCCAGCAGTTACACCCAGGCTGGGGCCAACGTCCTGACTTTC
TRBJ1-4,TRBV27,TRBD1,.,CASSSLQGAVWGEKLFF,TGTGCCAGCAGTTCGTTGCAGGGGGCCGTATGGGGTGAAAAACTGTTTTTT
TRBJ2-5,TRBV13,TRBD1,.,CASTYRGGETQYF,TGTGCCAGCACGTACAGGGGTGGGGAGACCCAGTACTTC
TRBJ2-3,TRBV27,TRBD2,.,CASSLLAGEPDTQYF,TGTGCCAGCAGCTTGCTAGCGGGAGAGCCAGATACGCAGTATTTT
TRBJ2-5,TRBV6-1,.,.,CASMAGRETQYF,TGTGCCAGCATGGCGGGCCGTGAGACCCAGTACTTC
TRBJ2-5,TRBV6-1,.,.,CASGGEETQYF,TGTGCCAGCGGAGGCGAAGAGACCCAGTACTTC
TRBJ2-7,TRBV30,.,.,CAWTGGGEQYF,TGTGCCTGGACAGGAGGTGGCGAGCAGTACTTC
TRBJ2-5,TRBV9,TRBD2,.,CASSVGVAGDETQYF,TGTGCCAGCAGCGTAGGTGTAGCGGGAGACGAGACCCAGTACTTC
TRBJ2-5,TRBV2,TRBD2,.,CASSEGGLGLGETQYF,TGTGCCAGCAGTGAAGGGGGACTAGGTTTGGGAGAGACCCAGTACTTC
TRBJ2-7,TRBV9,.,.,CASSVGSSYEQYF,TGTGCCAGCAGCGTAGGGTCGAGCTACGAGCAGTACTTC
TRBJ2-7,TRBV6-1,TRBD1,.,CASSPGQQLHYEQYF,TGTGCCAGCAGCCCGGGACAGCAGTTACATTACGAGCAGTACTTC
TRBJ2-7,TRBV15,TRBD1,.,CATSRAQGAYEQYF,TGTGCCACCAGCAGAGCTCAGGGGGCCTACGAGCAGTACTTC
TRBJ2-3,TRBV5-5,.,.,CASSLIGGGGTDTQYF,TGTGCCAGCAGCTTGATTGGAGGTGGAGGCACAGATACGCAGTATTTT
TRBJ2-7,TRBV6-5,.,.,CARVPFRGSSYEQYF,TGTGCCAGAGTACCGTTCAGGGGATCGTCCTACGAGCAGTACTTC
TRBJ1-5,TRBV9,.,few,CASSVEAARGPQHF,TGTGCCAGCAGCGTAGAGGCAGCCCGGGGGCCCCAGCATTTT
TRBJ2-7,TRBV5-4,.,.,CASSLGGWASETASYEQYF,TGTGCCAGCAGCTTGGGTGGATGGGCGTCCGAGACAGCTTCCTACGAGCAGTACTTC